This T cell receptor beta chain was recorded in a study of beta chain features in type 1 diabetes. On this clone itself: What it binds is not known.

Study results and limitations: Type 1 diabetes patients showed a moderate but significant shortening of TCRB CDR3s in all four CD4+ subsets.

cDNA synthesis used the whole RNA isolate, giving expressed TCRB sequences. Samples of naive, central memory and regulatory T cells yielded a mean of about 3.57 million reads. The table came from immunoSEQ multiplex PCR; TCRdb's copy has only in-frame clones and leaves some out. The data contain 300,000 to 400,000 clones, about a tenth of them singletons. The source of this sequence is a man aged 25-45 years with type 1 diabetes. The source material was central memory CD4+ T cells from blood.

CDR3 nucleotide sequence: TGCGCCAGCAGTTTAGGACCGATGAATAATTCACCCCTCCACTTT. This codes for CASSLGPMNNSPLHF. The chain uses TRBV4-3 and TRBJ1-6, with unresolved D. V was trimmed by 6 bases and J by 5 bases, leaving 14 bases between them. CDR1 and CDR2 from the germline V gene are LGHNA and YSLEER. The CDR3 length is 15 residues.